This passage covers 26 T cell receptor beta chains from one sample sequenced in a study of blood T cells in healthy people across ages. Primers used in a second PCR of roughly 7 to 12 cycles were a sample-barcoded 5' primer and a J-beta primer mix. From the 5' RACE reads, TCRdb called clonotypes with MiXCR, one entry per CDR3 protein. This table holds about 1.4 million distinct CDR3 sequences, roughly 60% found once. Sequencing was performed on blood. The receptor set was obtained from a man aged 18 to 35 in good health.

The chain couples TRBV14 to TRBJ2-1; 8 bases agree with TRBD2. V shed 4 bases, J shed 10 bases, and the junction held 21 bases outside the gene matches. Germline V gives CDR1 SGHDN, CDR2 FVKESK. The CDR3 is made up of 18 amino acids. Here the CDR3 reads CASSPLMPGLALHYEQFF. The CDR3 DNA reads as TGTGCCAGCAGCCCGCTTATGCCTGGACTAGCTCTTCATTACGAGCAGTTCTTC.

The chain has TRBV20-1 and TRBJ2-3, with 7 bases aligning to TRBD2. Germline V gene data show CDR1 as DFQATT and CDR2 as SNEGSKA (reference sequence). CDR3 length: 16 residues. With 0 bases clipped from V and 3 bases from J, the junction kept 9 bases outside the gene matches. The CDR3 here is CSARDRRRGITDTQYF. CDR3 sequence (DNA): TGCAGTGCTAGAGACCGTAGGCGGGGGATTACAGATACGCAGTATTTT.

The chain employs TRBV10-3 and TRBJ2-1, with 8 bases identical to TRBD2. The trim removed 7 bases at V and 0 bases at J, leaving 5 bases unmatched. The length of the CDR3 is 15 residues. Germline CDR1 ENHRY, CDR2 SYGVKD. The DNA for the CDR3 is TGTGCCATCAACCCGGGAGGGAGCTCCTACAATGAGCAGTTCTTC. Protein: CAINPGGSSYNEQFF.

This clonotype was observed a handful of times. The chain links TRBV30 to TRBJ1-2, with D perhaps matching TRBD1 (5 bases). V was clipped by 3 bases and J by 4 bases, with 12 bases between them. The V gene's germline CDR1 is GTSNPN and CDR2 SVGIG (reference sequence). The CDR3 consists of 13 residues. Written as DNA, the CDR3 is TGTGCCTGGAGCCTGCCGGGGACCTATGGCTACACCTTC. Residues: CAWSLPGTYGYTF.

The table lists this clonotype with a count of one. Sequence at one end of the junction differs from germline and may be a read error. This chain joins TRBV11-1 and TRBJ2-1; tentatively, D is TRBD1 (6 bases). Germline values: CDR1 SGHAT, CDR2 FQDESV (reference sequence). The CDR3 totals 17 residues. The CDR3 loop is CASSLEVQGASYNEQFF. CDR3 coding DNA: TGTGCCAGCAGCTTAGAAGTACAGGGCGCCTCCTACAATGAGCAGTTCTTT.

This clonotype was found a few times. This sequence joins TRBV10-3 and TRBJ1-2; D remains unclear. The CDR3 is 12 residues long. CDR1 ENHRY and CDR2 SYGVKD come from the germline V gene. The V end lost 4 bases, the J end lost 7 bases, and 10 bases lay between the germline ends. The CDR3 nucleotides read TGTGCCATCAGTGGCTTGTTGGGTGGCTACACCTTC. Encoded protein: CAISGLLGGYTF.

The chain uses TRBV9 and TRBJ2-6; TRBD1 might be the D (6 bases). CDR3 length: 18 amino acids. V dropped 4 bases and J dropped 1 base, with 18 bases sitting between them. Germline loops: CDR1 SGDLS, CDR2 YYNGEE. The CDR3 coding sequence is TGTGCCAGCAGCCCCCTAGCAGGGACAAGGTCTGGGGCCAACGTCCTGACTTTC. Translated, it gives CASSPLAGTRSGANVLTF.

The table lists this clonotype with a few counts. The chain uses TRBV21-1 and TRBJ2-3; the DNA was not used to check the table's D call, TRBD1. TRBV21-1 is a pseudogene locus. CDR3 length: 18 residues. The CDR3 loop reads CASSKAQGAELSTDTQYF. In nucleotides, the CDR3 is TGTGCCAGCAGCAAAGCGCAGGGGGCGGAACTTAGCACAGATACGCAGTATTTT.

This clonotype was counted only a few times. The chain couples TRBV4-2 to TRBJ1-5; D is unresolved. The CDR3 has 15 residues. Germline CDR1 is LGHNA and CDR2 is YNFKEQ. V shed 1 base and J shed 4 bases, with 11 bases lying between them. CDR3 sequence: CASSQGFGGNQPQHF. For the CDR3, the DNA is TGTGCCAGCAGCCAAGGTTTTGGTGGGAATCAGCCCCAGCATTTT.

The chain has TRBV6-1 and TRBJ2-1; D remains unclear. Germline V lookup: CDR1 MNHNS, CDR2 SASEGT. The CDR3 has 10 amino acids. V shed 7 bases and J shed 4 bases, with 2 bases lying between them. CDR3 residues: CASKYNEQFF. The CDR3, as DNA: TGTGCCAGCAAGTACAATGAGCAGTTCTTC.

The chain is built from TRBV20-1 and TRBJ2-3, with unresolved D. Germline CDR1 is DFQATT and CDR2 is SNEGSKA (reference sequence). The ends were cut back, 6 bases at V and 0 bases at J, with 19 bases in the middle. The length of the CDR3 is 16 residues. The CDR3 bases are TGCAGTGCCCCCCCGGACCCGAGAACTAGCACAGATACGCAGTATTTT. It codes for CSAPPDPRTSTDTQYF.

This clonotype was seen ten or more times. V gene TRBV20-1 combines with J gene TRBJ2-7; no clear D. The CDR3 is 15 amino acids. Per germline, CDR1 DFQATT and CDR2 SNEGSKA (reference sequence). Between the trimmed V and J ends, which lost 1 base and 2 bases, there was a span of 15 bases. The CDR3 loop is CSARAPRRSPYEQYF. In DNA, the CDR3 is TGCAGTGCTAGAGCCCCACGGCGGAGCCCCTACGAGCAGTACTTC.

The chain recombines TRBV7-8 with TRBJ2-1; TRBD2 matches 10 bases. The CDR3 spans 15 residues. The trim removed 0 bases at V and 7 bases at J, leaving 3 bases unmatched. Per the germline V gene, CDR1 is SGHVS and CDR2 is FQNEAQ. The DNA of the CDR3 is TGTGCCAGCAGCTTAGCGAGCGGGGGGGAAAATGAGCAGTTCTTC. Its translation is CASSLASGGENEQFF.

The V and J genes are TRBV6-5 and TRBJ2-5; TRBD1 matches 9 bases. The assigned J gene may be wrong: the sequence end matches TRBJ2-7 better. The length of the CDR3 is 16 residues. Germline CDR1 reads MNHEY; CDR2 reads SVGAGI. The CDR3 bases are TGTGCCAGCAGTTACTCGATAGGTACAGGGGGCGGCGAGCAGTACTTC. Its translation: CASSYSIGTGGGEQYF.

The chain has TRBV9 and TRBJ2-3; perhaps TRBD2 as D (7 bases). The CDR3 contains 17 residues. Looked up from germline, CDR1 is SGDLS and CDR2 is YYNGEE. The ends were cut back, 3 bases at V and 6 bases at J, with 23 bases in the middle. CDR3 sequence: CASSEGTRGVGFDTQYF. DNA for the CDR3: TGTGCCAGCAGCGAGGGGACACGGGGGGTGGGTTTTGATACGCAGTATTTT. The entire variable domain, with the rest obtained from reference TRBV9 and TRBJ2-3, is as follows: DSGVTQTPKHLITATGQRVTLRCSPRSGDLSVYWYQQSLDQGLQFLIQYYNGEERAKGNILERFSAQQFPDLHSELNLSSLELGDSALYFCASSEGTRGVGFDTQYFGPGTRLTVL.

This clonotype has more than one count but fewer than ten. The CDR3 DNA reads TGTGCCAGCAGCCGCGGGGCCAGCTACAATGAGCAGTTCTTC. This translates into CASSRGASYNEQFF. The chain links TRBV13 to TRBJ2-1; D perhaps matches TRBD2 (6 bases). Trimming pared 5 bases from V and 3 bases from J, leaving 11 bases between. CDR1 is PRHDT, CDR2 FYEKMQ, per germline (reference sequence). The CDR3 is made up of 14 amino acids.

The chain employs TRBV4-1 and TRBJ1-1; D is ambiguous. V lost 0 bases to trimming and J lost 1 base, with 12 bases between them. Germline loops: CDR1 MGHRA, CDR2 YSYEKL. The CDR3 loop spans 16 amino acids. The CDR3 spells CASSQDLRSRNTEAFF. Written as DNA, the CDR3 is TGCGCCAGCAGCCAAGATCTTCGCAGTCGGAACACTGAAGCTTTCTTT.

This clonotype was detected a few times. The chain has TRBV6-6 and TRBJ1-4; D remains ambiguous. The CDR3 length is 12 residues. The germline V gene encodes CDR1 MNHNY and CDR2 SVGAGI (reference sequence). V lost 6 bases and J lost 3, with 5 bases in between. In DNA form, the CDR3 reads TGTGCCAGCAGACCTCCTAATGAAAAACTGTTTTTT. This translates into CASRPPNEKLFF.

The V and J genes are TRBV6-5 and TRBJ1-6; perhaps TRBD1 as D (6 bases). The CDR3 runs to 13 residues. Per the germline V gene, CDR1 is MNHEY and CDR2 is SVGAGI. The V end was cut by 5 bases, the J end by 14 bases, with 16 bases between. The CDR3: CASSPMGRGTLHF. The CDR3 DNA is TGTGCCAGCAGTCCTATGGGCAGGGGCACCCTCCACTTT.

This clonotype turned up a few times. The chain carries TRBV6-5 and TRBJ2-7; 8 bases agree with TRBD1. Per the germline V gene, CDR1 is MNHEY and CDR2 is SVGAGI. Losses at the gene ends were 6 bases for V and 3 bases for J; bases not matched to a gene: 4. CDR3 length: 13 residues. The CDR3 reads CASRSRGLYEQYF. CDR3 nucleotides: TGTGCCAGCAGGTCCAGGGGGCTCTACGAGCAGTACTTC.

In DNA, the CDR3 is TGTGCCAGCAGCCCCCGGTTTCGCGGGGATACGCAGTATTTT. Encoded protein: CASSPRFRGDTQYF. The chain links TRBV7-2 to TRBJ2-3; possible D gene TRBD2, 5 bases. The germline V and J ends were trimmed by 5 bases and 6 bases, with 15 bases remaining between them. The CDR3 is 14 residues long. Looked up from germline, CDR1 is SGHTA and CDR2 is FQGNSA.

The chain carries TRBV20-1 and TRBJ2-1, with a weak D call TRBD2 (5 bases). Germline V gene sequence: CDR1 DFQATT, CDR2 SNEGSKA (reference sequence). The ends were cut back, 0 bases at V and 2 bases at J, with 11 bases in the middle. The CDR3 spans 15 residues. The CDR3 DNA reads as TGCAGTGCTAGAGAGATTCTAGCCCCCTACAATGAGCAGTTCTTC. It yields the protein CSAREILAPYNEQFF.

The V and J genes are TRBV6-5 and TRBJ2-7; either TRBD1 or TRBD2 may supply D (5 bases each). The ends were cut back, 4 bases at V and 1 base at J, with 23 bases in the middle. CDR1 is MNHEY, CDR2 SVGAGI, per germline. The CDR3 is 18 amino acids. The CDR3 spells CASSFRRGEGRWSYEQYF. CDR3 nucleotides: TGTGCCAGCAGTTTCCGGCGAGGTGAGGGGCGTTGGTCCTACGAGCAGTACTTC.

CDR3 in amino acids: CASSFPGTGPTYEQYF. For the CDR3, the DNA is TGTGCCAGCAGTTTTCCCGGAACAGGGCCTACCTACGAGCAGTACTTC. The chain employs TRBV28 and TRBJ2-4; a weak D match, TRBD1 (6 bases). The better agreement between TRBJ2-7 and the DNA end casts doubt on the J call. The CDR3 totals 16 residues. Looked up from germline, CDR1 is MDHEN and CDR2 is SYDVKM.

This clonotype was counted ten times or more. This chain connects TRBV29-1 to TRBJ2-7; D gene ambiguous. The V end lost 6 bases, the J end lost 4 bases, and 22 bases lay between the germline ends. CDR3 length: 15 amino acids. Germline loops: CDR1 SQVTM, CDR2 ANQGSEA. The CDR3 loop reads CSVLRLVGRSYEQYF. CDR3 coding DNA: TGCAGCGTGCTAAGACTGGTTGGGCGGTCTTACGAGCAGTACTTC.

The V call is TRBV28, the J call TRBJ2-7; 7 nucleotides align to TRBD1. Germline V gene sequence: CDR1 MDHEN, CDR2 SYDVKM. The CDR3 length is 16 residues. V dropped 5 bases and J dropped 1; count of bases not matched to a gene: 11. The CDR3 DNA reads TGTGCCAGCAGTCTAGAACCGGGACAGTCTTCCTACGAGCAGTACTTC. As protein: CASSLEPGQSSYEQYF. Using reference TRBV28 and TRBJ2-7 for the parts outside the CDR3, the full variable domain is DVKVTQSSRYLVKRTGEKVFLECVQDMDHENMFWYRQDPGLGLRLIYFSYDVKMKEKGDIPEGYSVSREKKERFSLILESASTNQTSMYLCASSLEPGQSSYEQYFGPGTRLTVT.